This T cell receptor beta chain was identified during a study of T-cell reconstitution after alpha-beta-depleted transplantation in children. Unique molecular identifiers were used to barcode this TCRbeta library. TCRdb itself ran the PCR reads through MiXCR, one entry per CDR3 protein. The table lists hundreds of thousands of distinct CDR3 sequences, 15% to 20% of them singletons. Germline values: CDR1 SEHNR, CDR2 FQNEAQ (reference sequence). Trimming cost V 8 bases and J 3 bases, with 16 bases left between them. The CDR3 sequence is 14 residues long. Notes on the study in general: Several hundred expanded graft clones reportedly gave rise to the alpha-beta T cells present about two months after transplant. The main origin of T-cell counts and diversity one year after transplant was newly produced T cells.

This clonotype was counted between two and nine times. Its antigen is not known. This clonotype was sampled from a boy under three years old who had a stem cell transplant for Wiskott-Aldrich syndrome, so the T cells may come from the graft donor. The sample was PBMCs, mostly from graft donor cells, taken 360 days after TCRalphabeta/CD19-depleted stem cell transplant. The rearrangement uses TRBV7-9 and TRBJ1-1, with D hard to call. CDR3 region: CASGRSYSHTEAFF. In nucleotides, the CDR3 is TGTGCCAGCGGGAGGTCTTACAGTCACACTGAAGCTTTCTTT. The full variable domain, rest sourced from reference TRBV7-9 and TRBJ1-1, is DTGVSQNPRHKITKRGQNVTFRCDPISEHNRLYWYRQTLGQGPEFLTYFQNEAQLEKSRLLSDRFSAERPKGSFSTLEIQRTEQGDSAMYLCASGRSYSHTEAFFGQGTRLTVV.